The 19 T cell receptor beta chains below were found in one sample sequenced in a study of cytomegalovirus exposure and HLA in healthy donors. PCR used 60 Vbeta primers and 13 Jbeta primers. The protocol was immunoSEQ multiplex PCR, while the TCRdb copy is restricted to in-frame clones and leaves out a portion. The table lists 140,000 to 150,000 clones, roughly 65% of them singletons. Sample: PBMCs. The receptors stem from a man in his 60s in good health and CMV-seronegative.

Concerning this clone itself: A junction end diverges from the germline sequence, so it may reflect a read error. V usage is TRBV19 and J usage is TRBJ2-1; TRBD2 aligns across 16 bases. Looked up from germline, CDR1 is LNHDA and CDR2 is SQIVND (reference sequence). This CDR3 region has 16 residues. The CDR3 sequence: CASSIGTSGRGDEQFF. Written as DNA, the CDR3 is TGTGCCAGTAGCATAGGGACTAGCGGGAGGGGGGATGAGCAGTTCTTC.

This clone was counted once. One end of the junction fails to match germline, which may point to a read error. The rearrangement joins TRBV7-9 to TRBJ2-3; 9 nucleotides line up with TRBD2. The CDR3 is 15 residues long. Germline lookup yields CDR1 SEHNR and CDR2 FQNEAQ (reference sequence). CDR3 loop: CSSSTTSGSTDTQYF. The CDR3 bases are TGTTCCAGCAGCACAACTAGCGGGAGCACAGATACGCAGTATTTT. Full variable domain (remainder filled in from reference TRBV7-9 and TRBJ2-3): DTGVSQNPRHKITKRGQNVTFRCDPISEHNRLYWYRQTLGQGPEFLTYFQNEAQLEKSRLLSDRFSAERPKGSFSTLEIQRTEQGDSAMYLCSSSTTSGSTDTQYFGPGTRLTVL.

V is TRBV5-6 and J is TRBJ1-4; D is undetermined. CDR1 and CDR2 (germline): SGHDT, YYEEEE. The CDR3 contains 14 residues. Trimming shortened V by 0 bases and J by 4 bases, and 7 bases separated the two germline ends. Here the CDR3 DNA reads TGTGCCAGCAGCTTGGCCCGGGGTAATGAAAAACTGTTTTTT. As protein: CASSLARGNEKLFF.

The gene calls are TRBV9 and TRBJ2-5, with 14 positions matching TRBD2. V shed 4 bases and J 2 bases; nucleotides not matched to a gene: 4. The CDR3 runs to 16 residues. Germline V gene data show CDR1 as SGDLS and CDR2 as YYNGEE. Here the CDR3 reads CASSPRLAGGQETQYF. CDR3 bases: TGTGCCAGCAGCCCTCGACTAGCGGGAGGGCAAGAGACCCAGTACTTC.

The V and J genes are TRBV30 and TRBJ1-1, with D uncertain. Trimming removed 1 base at V and 0 bases at J, with 3 bases between. The CDR3 sequence is 12 residues long. The germline gives CDR1 GTSNPN, CDR2 SVGIG (reference sequence). In nucleotides, the CDR3 is TGTGCCTGGAGTGCAATGAACACTGAAGCTTTCTTT. It yields the protein CAWSAMNTEAFF.

V usage is TRBV7-8 and J usage is TRBJ1-1; 7 bases are a match to TRBD1. Germline V lookup: CDR1 SGHVS, CDR2 FQNEAQ. Trimming removed 5 bases from V and 0 bases from J; junction bases left unmatched: 15. The CDR3 is 18 residues long. Here the CDR3 reads CASSLSRSGQALNTEAFF. CDR3 nucleotides: TGTGCCAGCAGCCTTAGTAGGAGTGGACAGGCCCTGAACACTGAAGCTTTCTTT.

J is TRBJ2-1 and V is TRBV28; D is undetermined. The germline V and J ends were trimmed by 3 bases and 0 bases, with 9 bases remaining between them. The germline V gene encodes CDR1 MDHEN and CDR2 SYDVKM. This CDR3 has 15 amino acids. The CDR3 reads CASSLPEYSYNEQFF. For the CDR3, the DNA is TGTGCCAGCAGTTTGCCGGAGTACTCCTACAATGAGCAGTTCTTC. Full variable domain (rest looked up from reference TRBV28 and TRBJ2-1): DVKVTQSSRYLVKRTGEKVFLECVQDMDHENMFWYRQDPGLGLRLIYFSYDVKMKEKGDIPEGYSVSREKKERFSLILESASTNQTSMYLCASSLPEYSYNEQFFGPGTRLTVL.

The V gene is TRBV28, the J gene TRBJ2-2; 9 bases agree with TRBD2. The CDR3 length is 14 residues. The germline V gene encodes CDR1 MDHEN and CDR2 SYDVKM. V lost 2 bases, J lost 6 bases, and 1 base stayed unmatched. In DNA, the CDR3 is TGTGCCAGCAGTTTAGCGGGAGGGCCCGGGGAGCTGTTTTTT. Translation: CASSLAGGPGELFF.

A note on this clone: Other DNA sequences from this sample encode an identical CDR3 as well. The V gene is TRBV19, the J gene TRBJ2-3, with 9 nucleotides matching TRBD2. Germline CDR1 LNHDA, CDR2 SQIVND (reference sequence). This CDR3 comprises 16 residues. The trim removed 5 bases at V and 0 bases at J, leaving 6 bases unmatched. This CDR3 reads CASSLLAGASTDTQYF. CDR3 sequence (DNA): TGTGCCAGTAGTCTTTTAGCGGGAGCGAGCACAGATACGCAGTATTTT.

The genes are TRBV15 and TRBJ2-5; 8 bases are a match to TRBD1. The germline CDR1 and CDR2 sequences are LNHNV and YYDKDF (reference sequence). CDR3 length equals 14 residues. Trimming cost V 3 bases and J 1 base; bases outside gene matches: 1. The CDR3 protein is CATSRDRAQETQYF. In DNA, the CDR3 is TGTGCCACCAGCAGGGACAGGGCCCAAGAGACCCAGTACTTC.

The gene calls are TRBV7-9 and TRBJ1-1, with TRBD1 matching over 7 bases. V shed 4 bases, J shed 1 base, and the junction held 6 bases outside the gene matches. There are 15 residues in the CDR3. CDR1 is SEHNR, CDR2 FQNEAQ, per germline (reference sequence). CDR3 loop: CASSYLTGENTEAFF. In nucleotides, the CDR3 is TGTGCCAGCAGCTACTTAACAGGGGAGAACACTGAAGCTTTCTTT. Full variable domain (outside the CDR3, taken from reference TRBV7-9 and TRBJ1-1): DTGVSQNPRHKITKRGQNVTFRCDPISEHNRLYWYRQTLGQGPEFLTYFQNEAQLEKSRLLSDRFSAERPKGSFSTLEIQRTEQGDSAMYLCASSYLTGENTEAFFGQGTRLTVV.

The chain combines TRBV7-7 with TRBJ2-2; TRBD2 matches 7 bases. The germline gives CDR1 SSHAT, CDR2 FNYEAQ (reference sequence). This CDR3 contains 16 residues. Trimming cost V 7 bases and J 0 bases; bases outside gene matches: 8. The CDR3 DNA reads TGTGCCAGCACCCCGGGCGGGGGTGCGAACACCGGGGAGCTGTTTTTT. Residues: CASTPGGGANTGELFF.

The chain combines TRBV29-1 with TRBJ1-4, with TRBD1 as a possible D gene (5 bases). Germline V gives CDR1 SQVTM, CDR2 ANQGSEA. V was clipped by 7 bases and J by 6 bases, with 15 bases between them. The CDR3 sequence is 13 residues long. The CDR3 DNA is TGCAGCGCCAACTCAGGGTTCGATGAAAAACTGTTTTTT. Protein sequence: CSANSGFDEKLFF.

The chain recombines TRBV29-1 with TRBJ1-1, with D perhaps matching TRBD1 (6 bases). Germline lookup yields CDR1 SQVTM and CDR2 ANQGSEA. The CDR3 loop spans 13 amino acids. Deletions cut 7 bases from V and 1 base from J, with 13 bases between. CDR3 amino acids: CSGSRGTNTEAFF. The CDR3 coding sequence is TGCAGCGGATCGAGGGGGACGAACACTGAAGCTTTCTTT.

This clone was seen a single time. The chain is built from TRBV7-8 and TRBJ1-5; tentative D call: TRBD1 (5 bases). The germline V and J ends were trimmed by 4 bases and 4 bases, with 14 bases remaining between them. Germline V gene sequence: CDR1 SGHVS, CDR2 FQNEAQ. The CDR3 is 15 residues long. The CDR3 is CASSSYPDSNQPQHF. The CDR3, as DNA: TGTGCCAGCAGCTCCTACCCCGACAGTAATCAGCCCCAGCATTTT.

The chain carries TRBV28 and TRBJ1-2; D gene uncertain. Germline values: CDR1 MDHEN, CDR2 SYDVKM. The CDR3 is made up of 12 amino acids. Trimming left V 8 bases short and J 2 bases short, with 9 bases between. CDR3 nucleotide sequence: TGTGCCAGCTCAATACTCAACTATGGCTACACCTTC. It encodes CASSILNYGYTF.

The chain joins TRBV5-4 to TRBJ2-1, with TRBD2 matching 9 bases. The germline V gene has CDR1 SGHNT and CDR2 YYREEE (reference sequence). This CDR3 has 15 residues. V lost 0 bases and J lost 9; bases outside the gene matches: 7. CDR3 in DNA: TGTGCCAGCAGCTTGGGGGCGGGAGGGCCAGGTGAGCAGTTCTTC. Protein: CASSLGAGGPGEQFF.

This chain connects TRBV28 to TRBJ2-7, with 13 bases aligning to TRBD2. There are 18 residues in the CDR3. Trimming at V came to 7 bases and at J to 1 base, leaving 13 bases not matched to a gene. Germline V gene sequence: CDR1 MDHEN, CDR2 SYDVKM. CDR3 DNA: TGTGCCAGCACCGTTTGGACCGGGACTAGCGGGAAATCCTACGAGCAGTACTTC. Residues: CASTVWTGTSGKSYEQYF.

V usage is TRBV4-3 and J usage is TRBJ2-1; D is ambiguous. Trimming removed 3 bases at V and 0 bases at J, with 9 bases between. The CDR3 has 15 residues. In germline, CDR1 is LGHNA, CDR2 YSLEER. For the CDR3, the DNA is TGCGCCAGCAGCCAGAGATATGGCTCCTACAATGAGCAGTTCTTC. The encoded protein is CASSQRYGSYNEQFF.